This T cell receptor (beta chain) was observed in a study of naive and memory T cell subsets. Trimming removed 4 bases at V and 3 bases at J, with 19 bases between. The CDR3 runs to 17 residues. CDR1 is SGHAT and CDR2 is FQNNGV in the germline V gene. An oligonucleotide containing a UMI was ligated to the 3' end of TCR cDNA. RNA was extracted from 2.5 to 3 ml of whole blood of healthy adults. With respect to this clonotype: As yet, its antigen is unknown.

The SP2 primer and nested alpha and beta constant region primers amplified ligated cDNA in four rounds. Reverse transcription of blood and skin TCR RNA was primed at alpha and beta constant regions. TCRdb redid the calling of the UMI-ligation and nested PCR reads with MiXCR, one entry per CDR3 protein. The sample lists over 20,000 distinct CDR3 sequences, roughly 5.2% seen once, with around 7% in the top ten. Study results and caveats: TCR transcript changes with activation or differentiation may affect this RNA method.

The chain links TRBV11-2 to TRBJ2-4, with D possibly TRBD2 on 5 matching bases. This TCR was sampled from an adult in good health. Source material: blood. CDR3 sequence (DNA): TGTGCCAGCAGCTACTCTAGCTTCCCCACTGGCAAAAACATTCAGTACTTC. The encoded protein is CASSYSSFPTGKNIQYF.